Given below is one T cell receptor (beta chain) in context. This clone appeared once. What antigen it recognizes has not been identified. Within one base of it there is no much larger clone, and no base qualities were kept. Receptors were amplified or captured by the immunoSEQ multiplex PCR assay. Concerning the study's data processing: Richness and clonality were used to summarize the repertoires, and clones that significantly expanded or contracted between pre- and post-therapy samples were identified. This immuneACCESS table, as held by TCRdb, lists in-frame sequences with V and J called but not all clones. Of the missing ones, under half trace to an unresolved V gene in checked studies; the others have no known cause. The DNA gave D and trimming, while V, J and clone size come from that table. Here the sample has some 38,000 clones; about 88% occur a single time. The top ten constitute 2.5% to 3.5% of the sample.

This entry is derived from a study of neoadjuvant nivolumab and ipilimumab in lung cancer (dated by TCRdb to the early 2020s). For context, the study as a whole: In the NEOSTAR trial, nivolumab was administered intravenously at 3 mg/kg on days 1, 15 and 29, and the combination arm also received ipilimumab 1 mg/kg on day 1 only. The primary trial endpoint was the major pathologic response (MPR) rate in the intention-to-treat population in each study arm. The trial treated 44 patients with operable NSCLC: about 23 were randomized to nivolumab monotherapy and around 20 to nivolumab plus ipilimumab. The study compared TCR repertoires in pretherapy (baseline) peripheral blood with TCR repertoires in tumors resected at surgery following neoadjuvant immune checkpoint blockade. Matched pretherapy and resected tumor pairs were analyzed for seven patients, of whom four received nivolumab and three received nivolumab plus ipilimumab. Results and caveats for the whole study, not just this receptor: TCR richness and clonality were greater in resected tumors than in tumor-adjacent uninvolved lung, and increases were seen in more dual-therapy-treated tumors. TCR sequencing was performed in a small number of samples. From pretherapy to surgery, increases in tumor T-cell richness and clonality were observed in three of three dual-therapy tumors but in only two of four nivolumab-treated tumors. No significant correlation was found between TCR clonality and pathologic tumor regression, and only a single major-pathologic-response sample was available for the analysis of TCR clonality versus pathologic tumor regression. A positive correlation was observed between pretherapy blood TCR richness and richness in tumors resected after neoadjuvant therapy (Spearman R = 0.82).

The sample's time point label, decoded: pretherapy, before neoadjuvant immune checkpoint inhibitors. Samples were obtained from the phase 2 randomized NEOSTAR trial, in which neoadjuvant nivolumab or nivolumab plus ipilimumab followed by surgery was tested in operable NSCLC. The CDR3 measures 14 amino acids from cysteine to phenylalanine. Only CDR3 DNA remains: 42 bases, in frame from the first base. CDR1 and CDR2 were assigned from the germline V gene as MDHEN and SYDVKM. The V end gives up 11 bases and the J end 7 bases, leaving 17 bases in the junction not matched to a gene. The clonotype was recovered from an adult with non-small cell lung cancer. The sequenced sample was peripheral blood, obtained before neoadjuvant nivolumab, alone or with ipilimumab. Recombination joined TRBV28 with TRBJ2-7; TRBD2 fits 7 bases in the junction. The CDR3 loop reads CALAEGTGGREQYF. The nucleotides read TGTGCCCTGGCCGAGGGGACGGGGGGTAGGGAGCAGTACTTC.